Listed here is a single TCR beta chain. The sample originates from a study of blood T cell repertoires in COVID-19. The assay was immunoSEQ multiplex PCR, and TCRdb's table has in-frame clones only and misses some. The sample consists of just under 150,000 clones, about 90% of them appearing once. The germline CDR1 and CDR2 sequences are SGHRS and YFSETQ. V dropped 2 bases and J dropped 6; count of bases not matched to a gene: 8. The CDR3 loop spans 15 amino acids. The source of this sequence is a man aged 45-60 years who had recovered from COVID-19. Sample: peripheral blood. The chain recombines TRBV5-1 with TRBJ2-1, with 7 bases identical to TRBD1. DNA for the CDR3: TGCGCCAGCAGCTTCGAGACAGGGCTAATCAATGAGCAGTTCTTC. It specifies CASSFETGLINEQFF.